These 25 T cell receptor beta chains were sequenced from one sample in a study of early T cells in non-severe SARS-CoV-2 infection. TCRdb independently ran MiXCR on the 5' RACE reads; one entry per CDR3 protein. The sample lists 45,000 to 65,000 distinct CDR3 sequences, 9.1% occurring once. Sequenced input: whole blood. Every receptor here comes from an adult who was a healthcare worker with PCR-confirmed SARS-CoV-2 infection or an uninfected control (not recorded which).

The CDR3 nucleotides are TGTGCCAGCAGTCTACGGACTAGCGGGATCTACGAGCAGTACTTC. Amino acids: CASSLRTSGIYEQYF. The chain couples TRBV12-3 or TRBV12-4 to TRBJ2-7; the match to TRBD2 covers 12 bases. The J segment lost 3 bases and the V segment lost 5 bases, leaving 5 bases of the junction unmatched. This CDR3 is built from 15 residues.

This clonotype was recorded at least ten times. CDR3 in amino acids: CSATRGPQHF. The CDR3 coding sequence is TGCAGTGCTACAAGGGGGCCCCAGCATTTT. The chain uses TRBV20-1 and TRBJ1-5, with D possibly TRBD1 on 5 matching bases. The length of the CDR3 is 10 residues. V lost 4 bases and J lost 9, with 7 bases in between. From germline, CDR1 is DFQATT and CDR2 SNEGSKA (reference sequence).

In its sample, this clonotype was seen many times. The chain uses TRBV2 and TRBJ2-1, with D possibly matching TRBD1 (5 bases). CDR1 is SNHLY, CDR2 FYNNEI, per germline. This CDR3 spans 13 amino acids. V lost 4 bases to trimming and J lost 3 bases, with 7 bases between them. The CDR3 sequence: CASSVQGYNEQFF. The CDR3 coding sequence is TGTGCCAGCAGTGTTCAGGGCTACAATGAGCAGTTCTTC.

There are many counts of this clonotype. The CDR3 region has the DNA TGCGCCAGCAGCTTGCGTGGGCTAGCTAGCACAGATACGCAGTATTTT. This sequence encodes CASSLRGLASTDTQYF. The gene calls are TRBV5-1 and TRBJ2-3, with D possibly matching TRBD2 (5 bases). The CDR3 runs 16 residues. V was trimmed by 1 base and J by 0 bases, leaving 12 bases between them. The germline CDR1 and CDR2 sequences are SGHRS and YFSETQ.

On this clonotype itself: This may stem from a read error, because a much larger clone lies one nucleotide away. The chain links TRBV2 to TRBJ2-4; TRBD1 matches at 10 bases. Trimming cost V 10 bases and J 4 bases; bases outside gene matches: 10. Germline V gene lookup returns CDR1 SNHLY and CDR2 FYNNEI. This CDR3 has 15 residues. CDR3 protein: CAILRQGASKNIQYF. DNA for the CDR3: TGTGCCATATTAAGACAGGGGGCGTCAAAAAACATTCAGTACTTC.

This chain connects TRBV30 to TRBJ1-1; a possible D gene is TRBD1 (5 bases). The CDR3 extends over 10 amino acids. Looked up from germline, CDR1 is GTSNPN and CDR2 is SVGIG (reference sequence). The V end lost 3 bases, the J end lost 11 bases, and 10 bases lay between the germline ends. The CDR3 reads CAWRRGKAFF. The CDR3 DNA follows: TGTGCCTGGAGGAGGGGTAAGGCTTTCTTT. Using reference TRBV30 and TRBJ1-1 for the parts outside the CDR3, the full variable domain is SQTIHQWPATLVQPVGSPLSLECTVEGTSNPNLYWYRQAAGRGLQLLFYSVGIGQISSEVPQNLSASRPQDRQFILSSKKLLLSDSGFYLCAWRRGKAFFGQGTRLTVV.

CDR3 in amino acids: CATTGLAGDTQYF. The CDR3 region has the DNA TGTGCCACCACCGGACTAGCGGGAGATACGCAGTATTTT. The chain has TRBV24-1 and TRBJ2-3; 11 nucleotides agree with TRBD2. Germline CDR1 KGHDR, CDR2 SFDVKD. This CDR3 contains 13 residues. Trimming took 8 bases from V and 5 from J; bases not matched to a gene: 2.

This clonotype showed up just a few times. The chain combines TRBV10-1 with TRBJ1-1; D not certain. Per the germline V gene, CDR1 is WNHNN and CDR2 is SYGVQD (reference sequence). This CDR3 region has 13 residues. Deletions cut 2 bases from V and 6 bases from J, with 10 bases between. The CDR3 bases are TGCGCCAGCAGTGAGCAGCCCGGCGCTGAAGCTTTCTTT. Amino acids: CASSEQPGAEAFF.

There are many counts of this clonotype. V is TRBV5-1 and J is TRBJ2-7; 9 bases match TRBD1. Germline loops: CDR1 SGHRS, CDR2 YFSETQ. The CDR3 totals 14 residues. J gave up 5 bases and V 3 bases, and 6 bases lay outside the gene matches. CDR3 nucleotides: TGCGCCAGCAGCTCCCGGGACAGGGCCCACGAGCAGTACTTC. Protein product: CASSSRDRAHEQYF.

This clonotype was detected a few times. The chain uses TRBV7-9 and TRBJ1-1; TRBD1 agrees at 8 bases. CDR1 is SEHNR, CDR2 FQNEAQ, per germline (reference sequence). The CDR3 runs 17 residues. V lost 8 bases, J lost 7 bases, and 21 bases stayed unmatched. The CDR3 here is CASLRGTGDHRGGEAFF. CDR3 sequence (DNA): TGTGCCAGCTTACGAGGGACAGGCGACCACCGGGGGGGTGAAGCTTTCTTT.

In DNA, the CDR3 is TGTGCCAGCAGCGGGACGGGACAGGGCACAGATACGCAGTATTTT. It encodes CASSGTGQGTDTQYF. The chain couples TRBV2 to TRBJ2-3; 8 nucleotides match TRBD1. CDR3 length: 15 residues. Germline V gene sequence: CDR1 SNHLY, CDR2 FYNNEI. V lost 6 bases and J lost 1; bases outside the gene matches: 6.

This clonotype was recorded many times. CDR3 in amino acids: CASSYSQSYLLYEQYF. CDR3 DNA sequence: TGTGCCAGCAGTTACTCACAGAGCTACCTACTCTACGAGCAGTACTTC. The genes are TRBV14 and TRBJ2-7; D uncertain. The CDR3 spans 16 residues. Per germline, CDR1 SGHDN and CDR2 FVKESK. Trimming removed 6 bases at V and 3 bases at J, with 21 bases between.

In its sample, this clonotype was seen many times. V usage is TRBV5-1 and J usage is TRBJ1-6; D is unclear. Trimming pared 3 bases from V and 8 bases from J, leaving 12 bases between. Germline V CDR1 and CDR2: SGHRS, YFSETQ. CDR3 length equals 14 residues. For the CDR3, the DNA is TGCGCCAGCAGCTACAAAATAGGCGATTCACCCCTCCACTTT. This sequence encodes CASSYKIGDSPLHF.

This clonotype occurred a few times. The chain links TRBV24-1 to TRBJ2-5, with 14 bases identical to TRBD2. This CDR3 region has 15 residues. The junction had 6 bases not matched to a gene; V was cut back by 9 bases and J by 4 bases. Germline V gives CDR1 KGHDR, CDR2 SFDVKD. The CDR3 DNA follows: TGTGCCACCGCGCTTGGACTAGCGGGAGGAGAGACCCAGTACTTC. Amino acids: CATALGLAGGETQYF.

This clonotype was seen only a few times. The chain uses TRBV10-1 and TRBJ2-3; D gene uncertain. This CDR3 region has 15 residues. Germline CDR1 is WNHNN and CDR2 is SYGVQD (reference sequence). The ends were cut back, 2 bases at V and 1 base at J, with 10 bases in the middle. In DNA form, the CDR3 reads TGCGCCAGCAGTGAGATGTCGGCGGGCACAGATACGCAGTATTTT. This encodes CASSEMSAGTDTQYF.

This clonotype was detected many times. The chain couples TRBV10-3 to TRBJ1-2; D call uncertain. The V gene lost 11 bases and the J gene lost 3 bases, with 16 bases spanning the gap. The CDR3 runs to 13 residues. Germline loops: CDR1 ENHRY, CDR2 SYGVKD. CDR3 amino acids: CAFTARPDYGYTF. The CDR3 DNA reads as TGTGCCTTCACCGCCCGACCTGACTATGGCTACACCTTC.

This clonotype occurred many times. The chain has TRBV3-1 and TRBJ1-6, with TRBD1 matching 9 bases. Germline V lookup: CDR1 LGHDT, CDR2 YNNKEL (reference sequence). With V trimmed by 3 bases and J by 6 bases, 6 bases remained unmatched. CDR3 length: 16 amino acids. The CDR3 DNA reads TGTGCCAGCAGCCAGGGGACAGGGAGAGGTAATTCACCCCTCCACTTT. It translates to CASSQGTGRGNSPLHF.

This rearrangement joins TRBV11-2 to TRBJ2-6; D not certain. This CDR3 is built from 15 residues. The germline CDR1 and CDR2 sequences are SGHAT and FQNNGV. The V and J ends lost 3 bases and 2 bases respectively, with 8 bases between them. CDR3 sequence (DNA): TGTGCCAGCAGCTTTGGTCCTACTGGGGCCAACGTCCTGACTTTC. The encoded protein is CASSFGPTGANVLTF.

The chain links TRBV29-1 to TRBJ2-3, with 7 bases matching TRBD1. The ends lost 6 bases at V and 5 bases at J; junction bases unmatched: 8. The CDR3 spans 13 residues. Looked up from germline, CDR1 is SQVTM and CDR2 is ANQGSEA. The CDR3 sequence is CSVSQGFIDTQYF. CDR3 DNA: TGCAGCGTCTCACAGGGGTTCATAGATACGCAGTATTTT.

In its sample, this clonotype was seen many times. V and J are TRBV7-9 and TRBJ2-1; 13 bases agree with TRBD2. The CDR3 loop spans 15 amino acids. Trimming at V came to 5 bases and at J to 5 bases, leaving 3 bases not matched to a gene. The germline gives CDR1 SEHNR, CDR2 FQNEAQ (reference sequence). In DNA form, the CDR3 reads TGTGCCAGCAGCCCCGGGACTAGCGGGAACAATGAGCAGTTCTTC. Translating gives CASSPGTSGNNEQFF.

Many counts were recorded for this clonotype. The chain carries TRBV5-8 and TRBJ2-4, with TRBD2 as a possible D gene (5 bases). The germline V and J ends were trimmed by 10 bases and 3 bases, with 11 bases remaining between them. The CDR3 consists of 12 residues. The germline V gene encodes CDR1 SGHTS and CDR2 YDEGEE. CDR3 region: CASDSFKNIQYF. The CDR3 coding sequence is TGTGCCTCGGACTCGTTCAAAAACATTCAGTACTTC. Full variable domain (outside the CDR3, taken from reference TRBV5-8 and TRBJ2-4): EAGVTQSPTHLIKTRGQQATLRCSPISGHTSVYWYQQALGLGLQFLLWYDEGEERNRGNFPPRFSGRQFPNYSSELNVNALELEDSALYLCASDSFKNIQYFGAGTRLSVL.

This clonotype appeared many times. The CDR3 region is CASSHPGLAGGPDKNEQFF. Written as DNA, the CDR3 is TGCGCCAGCAGCCATCCGGGACTAGCGGGAGGCCCCGATAAGAATGAGCAGTTCTTC. The rearrangement joins TRBV4-1 to TRBJ2-1; TRBD2 matches at 15 bases. The CDR3 sequence is 19 residues long. CDR1 and CDR2 (germline): MGHRA, YSYEKL. The V segment lost 3 bases and the J segment 7 bases; nucleotides outside the gene matches: 13.

This clonotype was seen more than once but under ten times. This rearrangement joins TRBV11-2 to TRBJ2-3; D is unresolved. The CDR3 totals 11 residues. V gave up 6 bases and J gave up 5 bases, with 6 bases separating them. The germline V gene encodes CDR1 SGHAT and CDR2 FQNNGV. CDR3 bases: TGTGCCAGCAGGATGGGAGATACGCAGTATTTT. Translation: CASRMGDTQYF.

This clonotype was recorded at least ten times. The CDR3 reads CSVDRGAGELFF. Here the CDR3 DNA reads TGCAGCGTTGACAGGGGGGCCGGGGAGCTGTTTTTT. The rearrangement joins TRBV29-1 to TRBJ2-2; maybe TRBD1 (7 bases). CDR1 SQVTM and CDR2 ANQGSEA come from the germline V gene. The CDR3 runs to 12 residues. The germline V and J ends were trimmed by 3 bases and 6 bases, with 8 bases remaining between them.

The table lists this clonotype with many counts. The V and J genes are TRBV7-9 and TRBJ2-7, with D possibly being TRBD1 (6 bases). CDR1 and CDR2 from the germline V gene are SEHNR and FQNEAQ (reference sequence). Trimming pared 5 bases from V and 6 bases from J, leaving 17 bases between. This CDR3 region has 14 residues. The CDR3 spells CASSPIWPGAEQYF. The CDR3, as DNA: TGTGCCAGCAGCCCCATTTGGCCAGGGGCCGAGCAGTACTTC.